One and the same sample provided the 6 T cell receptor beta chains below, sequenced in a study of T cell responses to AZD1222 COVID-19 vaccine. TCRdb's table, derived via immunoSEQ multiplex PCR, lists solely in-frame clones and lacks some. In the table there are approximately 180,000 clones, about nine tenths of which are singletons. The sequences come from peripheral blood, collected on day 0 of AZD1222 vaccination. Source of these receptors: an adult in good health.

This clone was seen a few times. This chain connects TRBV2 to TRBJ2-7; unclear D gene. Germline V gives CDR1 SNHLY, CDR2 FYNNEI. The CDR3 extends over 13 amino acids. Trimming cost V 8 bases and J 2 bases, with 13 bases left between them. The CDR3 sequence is CASRSMMAYEQYF. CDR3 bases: TGTGCCAGCCGTTCTATGATGGCCTACGAGCAGTACTTC. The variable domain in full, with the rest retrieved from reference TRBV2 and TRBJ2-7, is EPEVTQTPSHQVTQMGQEVILRCVPISNHLYFYWYRQILGQKVEFLVSFYNNEISEKSEIFDDQFSVERPDGSNFTLKIRSTKLEDSAMYFCASRSMMAYEQYFGPGTRLTVT.

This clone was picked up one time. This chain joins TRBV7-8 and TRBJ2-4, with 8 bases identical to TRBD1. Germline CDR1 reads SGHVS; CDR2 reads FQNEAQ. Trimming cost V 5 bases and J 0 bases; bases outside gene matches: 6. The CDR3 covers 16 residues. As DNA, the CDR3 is TGTGCCAGCAGCCTGGGGACAGGCCTAGCCAAAAACATTCAGTACTTC. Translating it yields CASSLGTGLAKNIQYF.

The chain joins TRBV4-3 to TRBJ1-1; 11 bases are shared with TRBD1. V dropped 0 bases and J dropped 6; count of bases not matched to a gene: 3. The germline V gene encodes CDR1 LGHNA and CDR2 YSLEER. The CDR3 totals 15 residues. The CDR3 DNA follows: TGCGCCAGCAGCCAAGATGGGACAGGGGGGGCTGAAGCTTTCTTT. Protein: CASSQDGTGGAEAFF.

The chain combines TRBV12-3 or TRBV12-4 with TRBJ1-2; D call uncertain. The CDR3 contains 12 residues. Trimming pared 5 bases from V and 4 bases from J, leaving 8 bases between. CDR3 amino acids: CASSGIGYGYTF. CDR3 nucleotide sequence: TGTGCCAGCAGTGGGATAGGCTATGGCTACACCTTC.

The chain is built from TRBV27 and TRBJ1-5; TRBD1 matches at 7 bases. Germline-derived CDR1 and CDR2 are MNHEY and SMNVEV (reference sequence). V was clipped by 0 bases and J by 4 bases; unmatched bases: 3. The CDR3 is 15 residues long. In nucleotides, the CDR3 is TGTGCCAGCAGTTTATCCCCGACAGGGAATCAGCCCCAGCATTTT. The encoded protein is CASSLSPTGNQPQHF.

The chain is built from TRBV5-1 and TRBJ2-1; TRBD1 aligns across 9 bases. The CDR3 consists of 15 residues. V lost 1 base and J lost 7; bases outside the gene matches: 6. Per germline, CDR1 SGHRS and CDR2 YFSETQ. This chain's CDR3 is CASSLLQGAGNEQFF. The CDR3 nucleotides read TGCGCCAGCAGCTTGTTACAGGGGGCAGGGAATGAGCAGTTCTTC.